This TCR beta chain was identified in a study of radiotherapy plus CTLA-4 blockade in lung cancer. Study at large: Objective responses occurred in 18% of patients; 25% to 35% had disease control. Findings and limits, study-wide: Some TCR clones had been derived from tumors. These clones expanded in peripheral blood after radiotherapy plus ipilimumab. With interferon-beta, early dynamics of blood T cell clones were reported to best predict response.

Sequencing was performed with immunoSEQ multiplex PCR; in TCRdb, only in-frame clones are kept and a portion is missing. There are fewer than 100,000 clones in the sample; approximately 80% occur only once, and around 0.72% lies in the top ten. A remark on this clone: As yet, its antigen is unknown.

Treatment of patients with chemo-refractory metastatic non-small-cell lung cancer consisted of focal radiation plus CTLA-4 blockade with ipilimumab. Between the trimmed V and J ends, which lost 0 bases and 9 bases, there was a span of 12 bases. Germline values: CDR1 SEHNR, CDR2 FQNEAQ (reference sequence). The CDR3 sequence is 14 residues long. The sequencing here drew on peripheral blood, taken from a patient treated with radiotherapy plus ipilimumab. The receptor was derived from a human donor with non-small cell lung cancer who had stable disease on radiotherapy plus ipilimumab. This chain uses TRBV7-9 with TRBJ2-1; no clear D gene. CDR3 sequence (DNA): TGTGCCAGCAGCTTAGCGCCACTCGCGCCTGAGCAGTTCTTC. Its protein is CASSLAPLAPEQFF.